Listed below are T cell receptor beta chains from one sample, sequenced in a study of cytomegalovirus exposure and HLA in healthy donors. The repertoire was sequenced with immunoSEQ multiplex PCR; TCRdb's copy has only in-frame clones and lacks some. The table includes some 110,000 clones, roughly 80% detected once. The specimen was PBMCs. These receptors were taken from a man aged 55 to 70 in good health and CMV-seronegative. Both conserved end residues are part of each CDR3. A D gene is named only where the DNA matches it firmly. A clone size is listed for some rows: how often the clone was seen (once, few, many), or a class if it is expanded.

V gene: TRBV7-2
clone size: .
D gene: .
J gene: TRBJ1-1
CDR3 DNA: TGTGCCAGCAGCTATGACAGGAACACTGAAGCTTTCTTT
CDR3 protein: CASSYDRNTEAFF

V gene: TRBV7-9
clone size: .
D gene: TRBD1
J gene: TRBJ2-6
CDR3 DNA: TGTGCCAGCAGCTTAGCGGGACAGTACCTAAATGGGGCCAACGTCCTGACTTTC
CDR3 protein: CASSLAGQYLNGANVLTF

V gene: TRBV18
clone size: .
D gene: .
J gene: TRBJ2-7
CDR3 DNA: TGTGCCAGCTCACCCCCTCCGAGGAGCGAGCAGTACTTC
CDR3 protein: CASSPPPRSEQYF

V gene: TRBV4-2
clone size: .
D gene: .
J gene: TRBJ1-1
CDR3 DNA: TGTGCCAGCAGTCCGCGGGTGGGCGGGAGAATCACTGAAGCTTTCTTT
CDR3 protein: CASSPRVGGRITEAFF

V gene: TRBV6-1
clone size: .
D gene: .
J gene: TRBJ1-5
CDR3 DNA: TGTGCCAGCAGTGAATACGGAGGGTATAGCAATCAGCCCCAGCATTTT
CDR3 protein: CASSEYGGYSNQPQHF

V gene: TRBV18
clone size: once
D gene: .
J gene: TRBJ1-2
CDR3 DNA: TGTGCCAGCTCACCAGGGTCGACAGATGGCTACACCTTC
CDR3 protein: CASSPGSTDGYTF

V gene: TRBV29-1
clone size: .
D gene: .
J gene: TRBJ2-7
CDR3 DNA: TGCAGCGTTGAAGAACCTCTCGGCGTACTCAGGAGGAGGGTCTCCTACGAGCAGTACTTC
CDR3 protein: CSVEEPLGVLRRRVSYEQYF

V gene: TRBV6-1
clone size: once
D gene: TRBD1
J gene: TRBJ1-2
CDR3 DNA: TGTGCCAGCAAACAGGGGGACTATGGCTACACCTTC
CDR3 protein: CASKQGDYGYTF

V gene: TRBV4-1
clone size: .
D gene: .
J gene: TRBJ1-2
CDR3 DNA: TGCGCCAGCAGCCAAGGGCGGGGATCGGACTATGGCTACACCTTC
CDR3 protein: CASSQGRGSDYGYTF

V gene: TRBV4-3
clone size: .
D gene: TRBD1
J gene: TRBJ1-2
CDR3 DNA: TGCGCCAGCAGCCCACGGGTACAGGGGACGGGGGGCTACACCTTC
CDR3 protein: CASSPRVQGTGGYTF

V gene: TRBV10-3
clone size: .
D gene: TRBD1
J gene: TRBJ2-3
CDR3 DNA: TGTGCCATCACTTCGACAGGGGGCCGAGATACGCAGTATTTT
CDR3 protein: CAITSTGGRDTQYF

V gene: TRBV5-1
clone size: few
D gene: TRBD2
J gene: TRBJ2-2
CDR3 DNA: TGCGCCAGCAGCCGGACTAGCGGGGGAACGGGCGGGACCGGGGAGCTGTTTTTT
CDR3 protein: CASSRTSGGTGGTGELFF

V gene: TRBV7-2
clone size: .
D gene: TRBD1
J gene: TRBJ2-1
CDR3 DNA: TGTGCCAGCAGCTTCAGGTCTAGGGGGCTGCAGGATGAGCAGTTCTTC
CDR3 protein: CASSFRSRGLQDEQFF

V gene: TRBV10-3
clone size: few
D gene: TRBD1
J gene: TRBJ2-2
CDR3 DNA: TGTGCCATCAGGCCGGGACAGGGGACCACCGGGGAGCTGTTTTTT
CDR3 protein: CAIRPGQGTTGELFF

V gene: TRBV7-6
clone size: .
D gene: TRBD1
J gene: TRBJ2-1
CDR3 DNA: TGTGCCAGCAGCTTAGCCCCCGCAGGGGGCAATGAGCAGTTCTTC
CDR3 protein: CASSLAPAGGNEQFF